Below are 11 T cell receptor beta chains sequenced from a single sample in a study of T cell changes during pregnancy in multiple sclerosis. Profiled with immunoSEQ multiplex PCR; TCRdb holds only in-frame clones, not every one. The sample contains around 24,000 clones, roughly 90% of which appear only once. Material: CD8+ T cells from peripheral blood mononuclear cells, obtained in the first trimester of pregnancy. These receptors were obtained from a female donor in good health, enrolled as a control in a pregnancy study.

J is TRBJ2-7 and V is TRBV6-1; unclear D gene. Germline V lookup: CDR1 MNHNS, CDR2 SASEGT. Trimming took off 7 bases at V and 3 bases at J, with 7 bases between the two ends. There are 11 residues in the CDR3. The CDR3 DNA follows: TGTGCCAGCATGGCCAACTACGAGCAGTACTTC. It encodes CASMANYEQYF.

This clone was observed once. This rearrangement joins TRBV13 to TRBJ2-7, with 9 bases aligning to TRBD1. The length of the CDR3 is 15 residues. Germline CDR1 is PRHDT and CDR2 is FYEKMQ (reference sequence). The junction had 5 bases not matched to a gene; V was cut back by 5 bases and J by 0 bases. The CDR3 coding sequence is TGTGCCAGCAGCGCGTGGACAGGGGACTCCTACGAGCAGTACTTC. Protein: CASSAWTGDSYEQYF.

The V gene is TRBV9, the J gene TRBJ2-2, with 7 bases matching TRBD2. J gave up 0 bases and V 3 bases, and 5 bases lay outside the gene matches. From germline, CDR1 is SGDLS and CDR2 YYNGEE. The CDR3 has 16 amino acids. The chain's CDR3 is CASSALGLANTGELFF. The CDR3 nucleotides are TGTGCCAGCAGCGCCCTCGGACTAGCGAACACCGGGGAGCTGTTTTTT.

Here the CDR3 DNA reads TGTGCCAGCAGTGCCCTAGTGGTCCCCCGGGGGAACACCGGGGAGCTGTTTTTT. Its translation is CASSALVVPRGNTGELFF. The V call is TRBV6-1, the J call TRBJ2-2; D is perhaps TRBD2 (5 bases). Trimming removed 4 bases from V and 1 base from J, with 19 bases in between. The CDR3 runs to 18 residues. Germline values: CDR1 MNHNS, CDR2 SASEGT.

This chain uses TRBV5-4 with TRBJ2-7; 11 bases align to TRBD2. The V gene's germline CDR1 is SGHNT and CDR2 YYREEE (reference sequence). The CDR3 consists of 15 residues. Unmatched junction bases numbered 6, after V lost 4 bases and J lost 3 bases. CDR3: CASSTGTSGYYEQYF. The CDR3 nucleotides read TGTGCCAGCAGCACCGGGACTAGCGGTTACTACGAGCAGTACTTC.

The rearrangement links TRBV5-4 to TRBJ2-1, with a weak D call TRBD1 (6 bases). V was pared by 4 bases and J by 8 bases, with 10 bases between. The CDR3 runs 12 residues. Germline V lookup: CDR1 SGHNT, CDR2 YYREEE (reference sequence). The CDR3 nucleotides are TGTGCCAGCAGCCGGGACATTGATGAGCAGTTCTTC. It translates to CASSRDIDEQFF. Drawing the rest from reference TRBV5-4 and TRBJ2-1, the complete variable domain is ETGVTQSPTHLIKTRGQQVTLRCSSQSGHNTVSWYQQALGQGPQFIFQYYREEENGRGNFPPRFSGLQFPNYSSELNVNALELDDSALYLCASSRDIDEQFFGPGTRLTVL.

This chain's CDR3 is CASSEGQGDLEAFF. The CDR3 region has the DNA TGCGCCAGCAGCGAGGGACAGGGGGACCTTGAAGCTTTCTTT. The chain employs TRBV4-3 and TRBJ1-1; the match to TRBD1 covers 11 bases. The CDR3 contains 14 residues. Germline lookup yields CDR1 LGHNA and CDR2 YSLEER. After removal of 5 bases from V and 7 bases from J, the junction contained 6 bases not matched to a gene.

The chain's CDR3 is CASSFQGPEAFF. The DNA of the CDR3 is TGTGCCAGCAGCTTCCAGGGTCCTGAAGCTTTCTTT. The J gene is TRBJ1-1, the V gene TRBV7-9; possible D gene TRBD1, 5 bases. V was clipped by 3 bases and J by 6 bases, with 8 bases between them. The CDR3 is 12 residues long. Germline CDR1 and CDR2: SEHNR and FQNEAQ (reference sequence).

The J gene is TRBJ2-3, the V gene TRBV7-9; maybe TRBD2 (7 bases). Germline V gene sequence: CDR1 SEHNR, CDR2 FQNEAQ (reference sequence). The CDR3 runs 13 residues. V lost 7 bases and J lost 1, with 9 bases in between. CDR3 residues: CASIGGGTDTQYF. The CDR3 bases are TGTGCCAGCATAGGGGGGGGCACAGATACGCAGTATTTT.

V and J are TRBV7-9 and TRBJ2-5; 10 bases line up with TRBD1. With 3 bases clipped from V and 3 bases from J, the junction kept 10 bases outside the gene matches. Germline CDR1 and CDR2: SEHNR and FQNEAQ (reference sequence). The CDR3 sequence is 17 residues long. The CDR3 nucleotides are TGTGCCAGCAGCTTTCAATTGGGACAGGGGAGCGAAGAGACCCAGTACTTC. Translating it yields CASSFQLGQGSEETQYF.

The chain has TRBV7-9 and TRBJ2-2; D perhaps matches TRBD1 (6 bases). The ends were cut back, 5 bases at V and 4 bases at J, with 14 bases in the middle. The CDR3 sequence is 15 residues long. The V gene's germline CDR1 is SEHNR and CDR2 FQNEAQ (reference sequence). The CDR3 loop is CASSIPGVSTGELFF. The DNA for the CDR3 is TGTGCCAGCAGCATCCCAGGGGTTAGCACCGGGGAGCTGTTTTTT.